This T cell receptor (beta chain) comes out of a study of human T cells and chemical hapten exposure. Looking at the study overall: TCR yields per sample varied mostly from small pooled library volume differences. Study-wide results and limits: TCRs at a frequency above 1 in 1000 stayed unchanged with DPC sensitization.

With 1 base clipped from V and 0 bases from J, the junction kept 12 bases outside the gene matches. CDR1 is SEHNR, CDR2 FQNEAQ, per germline (reference sequence). The CDR3 is made up of 18 amino acids. Extraction of total RNA was performed on unfractionated whole blood. The library labeled individual cDNA molecules by adding unique molecular identifiers to them. In the authors' methods: Ranging from about 20,000 to 700,000, TCR counts per sample had a median value of roughly 96,000. TCRdb re-called the 5' RACE reads through MiXCR, storing one row per CDR3 protein. These V and J calls originate from TCRdb's pipeline instead of the authors' own analysis. The profile shows about 81,000 distinct CDR3 sequences, less than 9.5% of them singletons. Concerning this clonotype itself: Its antigen is not identified.

The V call is TRBV7-9, the J call TRBJ2-7, with 7 positions matching TRBD2. The TCR comes from a male donor in good health. CDR3 protein: CASSLGSPTSPSSYEQYF. CDR3 DNA sequence: TGTGCCAGCAGCTTAGGCTCTCCGACTAGCCCCAGCTCCTACGAGCAGTACTTC. Using reference TRBV7-9 and TRBJ2-7 for the parts outside the CDR3, the full variable domain is DTGVSQNPRHKITKRGQNVTFRCDPISEHNRLYWYRQTLGQGPEFLTYFQNEAQLEKSRLLSDRFSAERPKGSFSTLEIQRTEQGDSAMYLCASSLGSPTSPSSYEQYFGPGTRLTVT.